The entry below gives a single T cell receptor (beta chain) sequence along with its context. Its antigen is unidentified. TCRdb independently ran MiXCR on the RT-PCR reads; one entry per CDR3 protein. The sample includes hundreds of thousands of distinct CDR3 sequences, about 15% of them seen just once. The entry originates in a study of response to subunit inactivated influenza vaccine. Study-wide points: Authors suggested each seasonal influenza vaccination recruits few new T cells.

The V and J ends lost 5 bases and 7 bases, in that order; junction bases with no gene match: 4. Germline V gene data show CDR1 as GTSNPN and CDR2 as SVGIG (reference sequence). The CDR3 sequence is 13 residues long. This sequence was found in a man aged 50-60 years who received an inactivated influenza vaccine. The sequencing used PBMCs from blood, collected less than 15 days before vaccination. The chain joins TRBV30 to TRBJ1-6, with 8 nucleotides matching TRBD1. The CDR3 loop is CAWARQGNSPLHF. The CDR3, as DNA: TGTGCCTGGGCAAGACAGGGGAATTCACCCCTCCACTTT.